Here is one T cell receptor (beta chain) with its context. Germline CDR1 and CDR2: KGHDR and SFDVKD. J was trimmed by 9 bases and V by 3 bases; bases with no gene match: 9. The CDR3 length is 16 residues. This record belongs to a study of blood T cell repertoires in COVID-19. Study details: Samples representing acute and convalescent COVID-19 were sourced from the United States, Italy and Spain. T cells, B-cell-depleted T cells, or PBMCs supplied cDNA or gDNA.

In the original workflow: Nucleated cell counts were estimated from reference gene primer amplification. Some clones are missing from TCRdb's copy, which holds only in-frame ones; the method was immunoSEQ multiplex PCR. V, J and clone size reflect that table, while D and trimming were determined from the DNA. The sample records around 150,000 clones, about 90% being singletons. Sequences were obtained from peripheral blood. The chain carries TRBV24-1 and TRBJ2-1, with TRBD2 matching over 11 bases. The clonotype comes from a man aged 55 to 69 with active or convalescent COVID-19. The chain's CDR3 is CATSDPNTSGRGEQFF. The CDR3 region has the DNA TGTGCCACCAGTGATCCGAACACTAGCGGGAGAGGTGAGCAGTTCTTC.